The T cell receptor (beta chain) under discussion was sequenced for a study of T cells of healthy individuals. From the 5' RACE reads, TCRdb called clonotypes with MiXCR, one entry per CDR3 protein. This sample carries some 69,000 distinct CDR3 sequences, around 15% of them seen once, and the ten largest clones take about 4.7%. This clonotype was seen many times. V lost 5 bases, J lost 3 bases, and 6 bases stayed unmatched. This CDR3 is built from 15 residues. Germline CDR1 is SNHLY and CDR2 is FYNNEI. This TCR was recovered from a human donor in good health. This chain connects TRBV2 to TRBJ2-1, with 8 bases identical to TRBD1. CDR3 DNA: TGTGCCAGCAGTTACGGGACAGGCCACTACAATGAGCAGTTCTTC. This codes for CASSYGTGHYNEQFF. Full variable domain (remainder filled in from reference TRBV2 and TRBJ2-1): EPEVTQTPSHQVTQMGQEVILRCVPISNHLYFYWYRQILGQKVEFLVSFYNNEISEKSEIFDDQFSVERPDGSNFTLKIRSTKLEDSAMYFCASSYGTGHYNEQFFGPGTRLTVL.